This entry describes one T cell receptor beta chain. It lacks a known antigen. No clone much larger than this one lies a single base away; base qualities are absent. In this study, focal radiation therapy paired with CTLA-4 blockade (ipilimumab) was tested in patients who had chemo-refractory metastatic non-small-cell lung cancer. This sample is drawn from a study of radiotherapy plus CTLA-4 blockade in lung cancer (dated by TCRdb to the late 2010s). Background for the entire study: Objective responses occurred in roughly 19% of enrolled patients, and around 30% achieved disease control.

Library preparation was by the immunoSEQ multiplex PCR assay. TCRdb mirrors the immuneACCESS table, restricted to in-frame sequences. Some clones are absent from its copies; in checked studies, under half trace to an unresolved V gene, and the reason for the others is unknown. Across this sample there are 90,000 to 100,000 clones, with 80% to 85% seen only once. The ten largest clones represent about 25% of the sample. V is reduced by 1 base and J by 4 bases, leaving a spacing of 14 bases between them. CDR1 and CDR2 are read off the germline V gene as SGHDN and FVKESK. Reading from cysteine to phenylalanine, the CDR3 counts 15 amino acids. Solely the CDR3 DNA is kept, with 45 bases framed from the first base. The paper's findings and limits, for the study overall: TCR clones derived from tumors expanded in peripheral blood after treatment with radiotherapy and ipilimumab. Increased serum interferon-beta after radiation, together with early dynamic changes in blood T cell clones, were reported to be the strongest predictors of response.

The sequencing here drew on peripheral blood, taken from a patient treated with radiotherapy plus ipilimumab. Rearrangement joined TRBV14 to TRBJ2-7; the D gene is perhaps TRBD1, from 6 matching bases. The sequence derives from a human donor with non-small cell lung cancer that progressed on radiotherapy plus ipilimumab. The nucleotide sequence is TGTGCCAGCAGCCAAGCTGTCACAGGGATTTACGAGCAGTACTTC. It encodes CASSQAVTGIYEQYF.